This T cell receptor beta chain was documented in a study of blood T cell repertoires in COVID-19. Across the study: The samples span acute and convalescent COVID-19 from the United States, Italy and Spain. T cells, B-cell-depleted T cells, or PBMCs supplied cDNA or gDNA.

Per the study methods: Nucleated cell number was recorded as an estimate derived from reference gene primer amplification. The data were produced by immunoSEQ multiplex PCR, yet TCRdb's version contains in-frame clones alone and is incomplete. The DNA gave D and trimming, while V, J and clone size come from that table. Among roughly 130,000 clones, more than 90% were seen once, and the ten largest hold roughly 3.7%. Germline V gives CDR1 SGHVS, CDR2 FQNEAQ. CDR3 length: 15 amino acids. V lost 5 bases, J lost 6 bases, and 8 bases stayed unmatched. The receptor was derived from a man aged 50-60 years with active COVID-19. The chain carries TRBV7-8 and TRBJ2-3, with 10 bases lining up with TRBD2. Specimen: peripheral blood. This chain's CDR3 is CASSPERGGLDTQYF. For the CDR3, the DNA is TGTGCCAGCAGCCCAGAGCGGGGGGGCCTGGATACGCAGTATTTT.